Listed below are T cell receptor beta chains from one sample, sequenced in a study of cytomegalovirus exposure and HLA in healthy donors. Sequencing was performed with immunoSEQ multiplex PCR; in TCRdb, only in-frame clones are kept and a portion is missing. The profile shows 150,000 to 200,000 clones, more than 80% of them singletons. Sequenced sample: PBMCs. Every receptor here comes from a young woman in good health and CMV-seropositive. Both conserved end residues are trimmed from each CDR3. Fields, in order: V gene, CDR3 protein.

TRBV28 | ASSRTGQVISNQPQH
TRBV6-1 | ASSVGQFYNEQF
TRBV28 | ASSLTSGGQETQY
TRBV6-5 | ASSYGSSGVQETQY
TRBV7-3 | ASSSISSGKDTDTQY
TRBV18 | ASSTRAGASTEAF
TRBV5-1 | ASSQGLTVLEQY
TRBV5-4 | ASSLGGRTYEQY
TRBV19 | ASSISTGQGKETQY
TRBV7-9 | ASSLESGFSPLH